The entry that follows covers one T cell receptor beta chain sequence. The CDR3 length is 15 residues. The ends were cut back, 4 bases at V and 3 bases at J, with 17 bases in the middle. Germline loops: CDR1 SGHTS, CDR2 YDEGEE. The repertoire was sequenced with immunoSEQ multiplex PCR; TCRdb's copy has only in-frame clones and lacks some. The table records roughly 2.5 million clones, around nine tenths of them present only once. This record belongs to a study of shared clonotypes between healthy human individuals. Whole-study context: Donors, aged 18 to 49, were a couple of women and three men.

The sequence was collected from a man in his late teens or twenties in good health. The sequenced sample consisted of naive CD4+ T cells sorted from blood. The sample's subset: CD45RA+ positively selected. The chain carries TRBV5-8 and TRBJ2-7; tentative D call: TRBD1 (5 bases). This chain's CDR3 is CASSPTATGLYEQYF. CDR3 nucleotides: TGTGCCAGCAGCCCAACCGCTACAGGCCTCTACGAGCAGTACTTC.